This entry describes one TCR beta chain. Its antigen remains unknown. Treatment meaning: roughly 19 received Ad26.COV2.S at low or high dose, single or two shots; 5 received placebo; per-sample allocation not given. Vaccine and placebo recipients were sampled on day 63 after the first injection. Data came from immunoSEQ multiplex PCR; TCRdb stores just in-frame clones and leaves some out. The sample lists 400,000 to 450,000 clones, approximately 92% occurring once. These data come from a study of Ad26.COV2.S vaccination and SARS-CoV-2 variants. General study results and limits: The analyses of TCR breadth and depth may have understated the size of total T cell responses.

J lost 9 bases, V lost 1 base, and 6 bases had no gene match. Germline CDR1 is MGHDK and CDR2 is SYGVNS. This CDR3 has 14 residues. This sequence joins TRBV25-1 and TRBJ2-1; TRBD2 agrees at 7 bases. This specimen was peripheral blood, taken in a trial of Ad26.COV2.S vaccine versus placebo. The clonotype comes from a person aged 18 to 65 who received the Ad26.COV2.S COVID-19 vaccine or a placebo. The CDR3 DNA follows: TGTGCCAGCAGTGAATTGGAGCGGGAAGGTGAGCAGTTCTTC. Protein sequence: CASSELEREGEQFF.